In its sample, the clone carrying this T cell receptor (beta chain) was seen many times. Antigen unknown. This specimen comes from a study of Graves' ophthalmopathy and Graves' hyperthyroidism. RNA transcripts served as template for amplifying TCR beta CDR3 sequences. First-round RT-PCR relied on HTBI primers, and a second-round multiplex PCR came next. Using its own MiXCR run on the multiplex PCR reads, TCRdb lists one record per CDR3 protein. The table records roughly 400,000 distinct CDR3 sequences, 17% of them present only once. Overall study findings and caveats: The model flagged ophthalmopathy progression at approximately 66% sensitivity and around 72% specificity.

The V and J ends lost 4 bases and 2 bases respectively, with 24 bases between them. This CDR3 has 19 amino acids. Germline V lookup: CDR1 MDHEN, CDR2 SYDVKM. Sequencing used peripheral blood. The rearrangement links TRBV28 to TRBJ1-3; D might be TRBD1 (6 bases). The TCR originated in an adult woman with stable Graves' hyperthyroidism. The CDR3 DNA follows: TGTGCCAGCAGTTCACAGCATCAGGGGCCCCACTCACCTGGAAACACCATATATTTT. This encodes CASSSQHQGPHSPGNTIYF.